The 28 T cell receptor beta chains reported below all come from one sample, sequenced in a study of CD8 T cells in Susac syndrome. Random hexamers primed reverse transcription of about 0.5 to 1 ug RNA. TCRdb independently ran MiXCR on the immunoSEQ multiplex PCR reads; one entry per CDR3 protein. The sample has about 130,000 distinct CDR3 sequences, around 96% seen once. The sequenced material came from CD8+ T cells from PBMCs. These receptors all stem from a human donor with Susac syndrome.

This clonotype appeared a single time. The V call is TRBV5-1, the J call TRBJ2-5; D is ambiguous. The germline V and J ends were trimmed by 0 bases and 1 base, with 10 bases remaining between them. The CDR3 covers 15 residues. Germline values: CDR1 SGHRS, CDR2 YFSETQ. CDR3 protein: CASSLVDGRQETQYF. In DNA, the CDR3 is TGCGCCAGCAGCTTGGTAGACGGTCGCCAAGAGACCCAGTACTTC.

The V call is TRBV16, the J call TRBJ2-5; D ambiguous. The CDR3 sequence is 14 residues long. CDR1 and CDR2 (germline): KGHSY, FQNENV. Between the trimmed V and J ends, which lost 2 bases and 2 bases, there was a span of 9 bases. CDR3 DNA: TGTGCCAGCAGCCAAAAAGGCTTACAAGAGACCCAGTACTTC. It translates to CASSQKGLQETQYF.

This clonotype was picked up one time. This sequence joins TRBV6-5 and TRBJ2-7, with 7 bases fitting TRBD2. V lost 0 bases to trimming and J lost 1 base; unmatched junction nucleotides: 9. The CDR3 spans 17 residues. Per germline, CDR1 MNHEY and CDR2 SVGAGI. CDR3 residues: CASSYSFAGEGSYEQYF. CDR3 coding DNA: TGTGCCAGCAGTTACTCCTTTGCGGGGGAAGGTTCCTACGAGCAGTACTTC.

The chain has TRBV12-3 or TRBV12-4 and TRBJ2-1; 10 nucleotides agree with TRBD1. The CDR3 runs to 15 residues. V dropped 1 base and J dropped 8; count of bases not matched to a gene: 5. The CDR3 coding sequence is TGTGCCAGCAGTTTAGGGACAGGGGGGTTCGATGAGCAGTTCTTC. This translates into CASSLGTGGFDEQFF.

This chain connects TRBV27 to TRBJ2-1; D tentatively fits TRBD1 or TRBD2 (5 bases each). Germline V gene lookup returns CDR1 MNHEY and CDR2 SMNVEV (reference sequence). V lost 2 bases and J 4 bases, leaving 15 bases between the germline ends. The CDR3 has 16 amino acids. CDR3 nucleotides: TGTGCCAGCAGTTTACGGGGCCATGCCCTTTACAATGAGCAGTTCTTC. It translates to CASSLRGHALYNEQFF.

In DNA form, the CDR3 reads TGTGCCAGTAGTATAGATCTGGACGACACAGATACGCAGTATTTT. Amino acids: CASSIDLDDTDTQYF. The chain combines TRBV19 with TRBJ2-3; unclear D gene. This CDR3 has 15 amino acids. V was pared by 0 bases and J by 2 bases, with 9 bases between. Germline V gene data show CDR1 as LNHDA and CDR2 as SQIVND (reference sequence).

V is TRBV6-2 or TRBV6-3 and J is TRBJ1-2; D is unclear. Germline CDR1 MNHEY, CDR2 SVGEGT. The CDR3 extends over 13 amino acids. V lost 6 bases, J lost 0 bases, and 8 bases lay in between. CDR3 DNA sequence: TGTGCCAGCAGCGACACCGCTAACTATGGCTACACCTTC. It is translated as CASSDTANYGYTF.

The chain links TRBV20-1 to TRBJ1-1; D unclear. The CDR3 contains 13 residues. V gave up 3 bases and J gave up 3 bases, with 11 bases separating them. Germline lookup yields CDR1 DFQATT and CDR2 SNEGSKA (reference sequence). The CDR3 loop is CSARGPSDTEAFF. The CDR3 coding sequence is TGCAGTGCTAGGGGCCCTAGTGACACTGAAGCTTTCTTT.

This chain links TRBV27 with TRBJ2-7, with D maybe TRBD2 (6 bases). The CDR3 contains 15 residues. The V and J ends lost 2 bases and 3 bases respectively, with 14 bases between them. The germline gives CDR1 MNHEY, CDR2 SMNVEV (reference sequence). The CDR3 is CASSLPGRELYEQYF. DNA for the CDR3: TGTGCCAGCAGTTTACCCGGGAGAGAGCTCTACGAGCAGTACTTC.

The genes are TRBV19 and TRBJ2-1; D is possibly TRBD2 (6 bases). V dropped 8 bases and J dropped 4 bases, with 15 bases sitting between them. The CDR3 sequence is 14 residues long. Germline V gene data show CDR1 as LNHDA and CDR2 as SQIVND (reference sequence). CDR3 nucleotide sequence: TGTGCCAGTTCGGGGGTTAATGGTTACAATGAGCAGTTCTTC. The encoded protein is CASSGVNGYNEQFF.

This chain links TRBV28 with TRBJ2-5; tentatively, D is TRBD1 (6 bases). Germline lookup yields CDR1 MDHEN and CDR2 SYDVKM. Trimming stripped 3 bases from V and 5 bases from J, with 16 bases between. The CDR3 length is 15 residues. CDR3 bases: TGTGCCAGCAGTTTTGGCCAGGGGTTAGGGGAGACCCAGTACTTC. Its translation is CASSFGQGLGETQYF.

V usage is TRBV10-3 and J usage is TRBJ2-5; possible D gene TRBD1, 6 bases. The V gene's germline CDR1 is ENHRY and CDR2 SYGVKD. The CDR3 has 13 amino acids. Trimming stripped 6 bases from V and 1 base from J, with 9 bases between. The CDR3 coding sequence is TGTGCCATCAGGAGGGACACCCAAGAGACCCAGTACTTC. Amino acids: CAIRRDTQETQYF.

The chain carries TRBV12-5 and TRBJ1-5; D is ambiguous. This CDR3 has 17 amino acids. Germline CDR1 LGHNT, CDR2 FRNRAP. V was trimmed by 1 base and J by 5 bases, leaving 18 bases between them. This chain's CDR3 is CASGLGVSRRADQPQHF. Written as DNA, the CDR3 is TGTGCTAGTGGTTTGGGGGTCTCTCGTAGGGCGGATCAGCCCCAGCATTTT.

The chain links TRBV25-1 to TRBJ1-3; a possible D gene is TRBD1 (5 bases). The V end lost 9 bases, the J end lost 0 bases, and 15 bases lay between the germline ends. The CDR3 spans 15 residues. Germline lookup yields CDR1 MGHDK and CDR2 SYGVNS. CDR3 protein: CASAGPPSSGNTIYF. DNA for the CDR3: TGTGCCAGTGCAGGGCCCCCAAGCTCTGGAAACACCATATATTTT.

The chain carries TRBV12-5 and TRBJ2-3, with 8 bases fitting TRBD1. CDR3 length: 15 amino acids. With V trimmed by 7 bases and J by 3 bases, 9 bases remained unmatched. CDR1 and CDR2 from the germline V gene are LGHNT and FRNRAP. DNA of the CDR3: TGTGCTAGTGCCTCGGACAGGGTAATGACAGATACGCAGTATTTT. Translated, it gives CASASDRVMTDTQYF.

The chain links TRBV9 to TRBJ2-2; the D is unclear. The CDR3 has 17 residues. Germline values: CDR1 SGDLS, CDR2 YYNGEE. Deletions cut 1 base from V and 5 bases from J, with 18 bases between. The CDR3 reads CASSVQETDPTTGELFF. The CDR3 bases are TGTGCCAGCAGCGTACAGGAAACCGATCCTACAACCGGGGAGCTGTTTTTT. The full variable domain, with the rest looked up from reference TRBV9 and TRBJ2-2, is DSGVTQTPKHLITATGQRVTLRCSPRSGDLSVYWYQQSLDQGLQFLIQYYNGEERAKGNILERFSAQQFPDLHSELNLSSLELGDSALYFCASSVQETDPTTGELFFGEGSRLTVL.

The CDR3 loop reads CASSVGRGGLAGGTQYF. CDR3 sequence (DNA): TGTGCCAGCAGCGTAGGTCGGGGTGGACTAGCGGGCGGGACCCAGTACTTC. This chain links TRBV9 with TRBJ2-5; 11 bases align to TRBD2. V shed 0 bases and J 7 bases; nucleotides not matched to a gene: 11. Germline CDR1 and CDR2: SGDLS and YYNGEE. CDR3 length: 17 residues.

The gene calls are TRBV9 and TRBJ1-3, with 7 bases identical to TRBD1. The V segment lost 3 bases and the J segment 2 bases; nucleotides outside the gene matches: 5. Looked up from germline, CDR1 is SGDLS and CDR2 is YYNGEE. The CDR3 runs 15 residues. This CDR3 reads CASSATGFAGNTIYF. CDR3 DNA: TGTGCCAGCAGCGCGACAGGGTTTGCTGGAAACACCATATATTTT.

This chain uses TRBV20-1 with TRBJ1-5; perhaps TRBD1 as D (5 bases). V lost 3 bases to trimming and J lost 2 bases, with 8 bases between them. Germline CDR1 and CDR2: DFQATT and SNEGSKA (reference sequence). The CDR3 sequence is 13 residues long. The CDR3 DNA reads TGCAGTGCTAGCTGGACACGCAATCAGCCCCAGCATTTT. Translation gives CSASWTRNQPQHF.

The chain recombines TRBV27 with TRBJ1-2; D is uncertain. V was trimmed by 4 bases and J by 0 bases, leaving 24 bases between them. This CDR3 has 19 residues. The germline V gene has CDR1 MNHEY and CDR2 SMNVEV (reference sequence). Here the CDR3 DNA reads TGTGCCAGCAGTTCAGGCCGCCAGGAGGGTAAATCGGCTAACTATGGCTACACCTTC. It codes for CASSSGRQEGKSANYGYTF.

V gene TRBV13 combines with J gene TRBJ2-7; the D gene is possibly TRBD1 (7 bases). Germline values: CDR1 PRHDT, CDR2 FYEKMQ (reference sequence). CDR3 size: 13 residues. V lost 8 bases and J 5 bases, leaving 16 bases between the germline ends. As DNA, the CDR3 is TGTGCCAGCCACCCCAGGGGGGTCGACGAGCAGTACTTC. It codes for CASHPRGVDEQYF.

This chain connects TRBV4-3 to TRBJ2-2, with TRBD2 as a possible D gene (5 bases). The CDR3 runs 15 residues. V shed 1 base and J shed 5 bases, with 11 bases lying between them. Germline V lookup: CDR1 LGHNA, CDR2 YSLEER. The CDR3 reads CASSQGRDWTGELFF. In nucleotides, the CDR3 is TGCGCCAGCAGCCAAGGTCGGGATTGGACCGGGGAGCTGTTTTTT.

CDR3 in amino acids: CASSEWGQGSGQPQHF. The CDR3 nucleotides are TGTGCCAGCAGTGAATGGGGACAGGGATCCGGGCAGCCCCAGCATTTT. V and J are TRBV6-1 and TRBJ1-5, with 9 bases fitting TRBD1. The germline V gene encodes CDR1 MNHNS and CDR2 SASEGT. This CDR3 has 16 amino acids. V lost 2 bases, J lost 7 bases, and 9 bases stayed unmatched.

This clonotype showed up just once. The chain couples TRBV6-4 to TRBJ2-1; TRBD1 matches at 9 bases. The CDR3 loop spans 14 amino acids. V shed 5 bases and J 5 bases; nucleotides not matched to a gene: 4. The germline V gene has CDR1 MRHNA and CDR2 SNTAGT. CDR3 DNA: TGTGCCAGCAGTCGGACAGGGGAGGACAATGAGCAGTTCTTC. Encoded protein: CASSRTGEDNEQFF.

The V and J genes are TRBV30 and TRBJ1-3; D is undetermined. The germline V and J ends were trimmed by 1 base and 0 bases, with 7 bases remaining between them. The CDR3 is 14 amino acids. Germline V CDR1 and CDR2: GTSNPN, SVGIG (reference sequence). The CDR3 reads CAWSETLSGNTIYF. The CDR3 region has the DNA TGTGCCTGGAGTGAGACCCTCTCTGGAAACACCATATATTTT.

The chain joins TRBV6-2 or TRBV6-3 to TRBJ2-1; the match to TRBD2 covers 8 bases. Looked up from germline, CDR1 is MNHEY and CDR2 is SVGEGT. V was clipped by 4 bases and J by 4 bases; unmatched bases: 6. The CDR3 is made up of 15 amino acids. In DNA, the CDR3 is TGTGCCAGCAGTTTTTCAGCGGGAGAGTACAATGAGCAGTTCTTC. Its protein product is CASSFSAGEYNEQFF.

This chain connects TRBV10-3 to TRBJ1-2, with no clear D. Deletions cut 0 bases from V and 6 bases from J, with 11 bases between. Per the germline V gene, CDR1 is ENHRY and CDR2 is SYGVKD. This CDR3 has 14 residues. The CDR3 sequence: CAISESGLNDGYTF. As DNA, the CDR3 is TGTGCCATCAGTGAGTCAGGGTTAAACGATGGCTACACCTTC.

The gene calls are TRBV9 and TRBJ2-1, with D uncertain. The germline CDR1 and CDR2 sequences are SGDLS and YYNGEE. V was cut by 0 bases and J by 5 bases, with 12 bases left in between. The CDR3 contains 15 residues. This chain's CDR3 is CASSVEPEINNEQFF. The CDR3 nucleotides are TGTGCCAGCAGCGTAGAGCCAGAGATCAACAATGAGCAGTTCTTC.